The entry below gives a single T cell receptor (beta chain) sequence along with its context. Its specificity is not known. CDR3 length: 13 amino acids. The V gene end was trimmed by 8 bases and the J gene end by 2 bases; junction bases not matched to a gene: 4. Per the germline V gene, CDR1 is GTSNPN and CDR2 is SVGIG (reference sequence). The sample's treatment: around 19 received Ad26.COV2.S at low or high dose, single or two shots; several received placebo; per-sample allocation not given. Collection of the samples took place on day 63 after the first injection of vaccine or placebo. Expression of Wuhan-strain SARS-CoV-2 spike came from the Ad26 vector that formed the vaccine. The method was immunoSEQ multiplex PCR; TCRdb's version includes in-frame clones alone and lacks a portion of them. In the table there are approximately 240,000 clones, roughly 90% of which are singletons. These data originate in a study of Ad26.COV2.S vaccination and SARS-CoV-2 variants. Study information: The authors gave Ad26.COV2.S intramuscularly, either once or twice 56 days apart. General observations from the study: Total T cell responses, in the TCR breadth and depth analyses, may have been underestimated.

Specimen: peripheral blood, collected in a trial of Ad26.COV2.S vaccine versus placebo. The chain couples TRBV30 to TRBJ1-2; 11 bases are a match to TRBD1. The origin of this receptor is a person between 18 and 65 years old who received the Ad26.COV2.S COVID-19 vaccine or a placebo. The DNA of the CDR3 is TGTGCCGGCGGGACAGGGGGGAACTATGGCTACACCTTC. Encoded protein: CAGGTGGNYGYTF.